This T cell receptor beta chain was observed in a study of OX40 agonist ivuxolimab in advanced cancers. This table comes from immunoSEQ multiplex PCR, and its TCRdb copy is limited to in-frame clones, with some not included. The data contain approximately 12,000 clones, less than 85% of them singletons. This clone has more than one count but fewer than ten. Trimming took 5 bases from V and 8 from J; bases not matched to a gene: 9. In germline, CDR1 is MDHEN, CDR2 SYDVKM. This CDR3 spans 14 amino acids. The starting material was CD4+ or CD8+ T cells sorted from blood, obtained in a trial of the OX40 agonist ivuxolimab. The genes are TRBV28 and TRBJ1-1, with 9 nucleotides matching TRBD1. The receptor's source is an adult with an advanced solid tumor such as melanoma, head and neck, liver or kidney cancer. The CDR3: CASSPGYRGLEAFF. The CDR3 nucleotides are TGTGCCAGCAGTCCAGGGTACAGGGGGCTGGAAGCTTTCTTT.